The clone carrying this T cell receptor beta chain was picked up a small number of times. Its antigen is undetermined. The data were obtained in a study of OX40 agonist ivuxolimab in advanced cancers. Trimming removed 7 bases from V and 4 bases from J, with 16 bases in between. The CDR3 has 15 residues. Germline-derived CDR1 and CDR2 are LNHDA and SQIVND (reference sequence). TCRdb keeps only in-frame clones here, not all; method: immunoSEQ multiplex PCR. The table includes about 40,000 clones, 70% to 90% detected once. Study-level points and caveats: Some nonresponders likewise displayed low normalized T-cell clonal expansion. At doses 0.1 to 3.0 mg/kg, CD4+ and CD8+ clones expanded. In CD8+ T cells, expanded clones were on average more numerous than in CD4+.

This receptor was taken from an adult with an advanced solid tumor such as melanoma, head and neck, liver or kidney cancer. The chain links TRBV19 to TRBJ1-4; perhaps TRBD1 as D (5 bases). The material sequenced was CD4+ or CD8+ T cells sorted from blood, taken in a trial of the OX40 agonist ivuxolimab. The CDR3 here is CASIPSGRINEKLFF. For the CDR3, the DNA is TGTGCCAGTATCCCCTCGGGACGGATTAATGAAAAACTGTTTTTT.